This T cell receptor (beta chain) was sequenced for a study of OX40 agonist ivuxolimab in advanced cancers. Broader study findings: Averaging showed that CD8+ T cells had more expanded clones than CD4+ did. At 0.1 to 3.0 mg/kg and by week 6, CD4+ and CD8+ T cells in the blood had expanded clonally.

TCRdb's copy holds only in-frame clones and misses some; the assay was immunoSEQ multiplex PCR. The sample has fewer than 100,000 clones; about 89% are singletons. Worth noting for this clone: Its target is not known.

V lost 1 base and J lost 2, with 17 bases in between. The CDR3 is 18 amino acids. Germline V gene sequence: CDR1 MGHRA, CDR2 YSYEKL. V is TRBV4-1 and J is TRBJ2-2, with D possibly being TRBD1 or TRBD2 (5 bases each). This TCR was sampled from an adult with an advanced solid tumor such as melanoma, head and neck, liver or kidney cancer. The specimen was CD4+ or CD8+ T cells sorted from blood, collected in a trial of the OX40 agonist ivuxolimab. The CDR3 is CASSQVGTREINTGELFF. CDR3 sequence (DNA): TGCGCCAGCAGCCAAGTCGGGACCCGGGAAATAAACACCGGGGAGCTGTTTTTT.